Listed below are T cell receptor beta chains from one sample, sequenced in a study of radiotherapy plus CTLA-4 blockade in lung cancer. Sequencing used immunoSEQ multiplex PCR; TCRdb keeps in-frame clones, though not all of them. The table lists approximately 25,000 clones, around 72% of them singletons. This specimen was peripheral blood, taken from a patient treated with radiotherapy plus ipilimumab. Receptors were obtained from a human donor with non-small cell lung cancer who had stable disease on radiotherapy plus ipilimumab. Each CDR3 is given with its conserved first and last residue. The D gene is left open where the match is weak. Size is stated for part of the rows, as once, few or many counts, or as a class when the clone is expanded.

TRBD2 few TRBJ2-3 TRBV7-8 CASSLRTSGSRDTQYF TGTGCCAGCAGCCTACGGACTAGCGGGAGTAGAGATACGCAGTATTTT
NA few TRBJ2-7 TRBV5-1 CASSSGLGGYEQYF TGCGCCAGCAGCTCCGGACTAGGGGGCTACGAGCAGTACTTC
TRBD1 few TRBJ1-1 TRBV30 CAWSANIGQEYTEAFF TGTGCCTGGAGTGCGAATATTGGACAGGAGTACACTGAAGCTTTCTTT
NA NA TRBJ2-5 TRBV4-3 CASSQGTAGVETQYF TGCGCCAGCAGCCAAGGGACAGCCGGGGTGGAGACCCAGTACTTC
TRBD1 few TRBJ2-7 TRBV4-1 CASSQEKTGAGGYEQYF TGCGCCAGCAGCCAAGAGAAGACAGGGGCCGGGGGCTACGAGCAGTACTTC
NA NA TRBJ2-1 TRBV11-2 CASSSMGGRYNEQFF TGTGCCAGCAGCTCGATGGGGGGGCGGTACAATGAGCAGTTCTTC
NA NA TRBJ2-1 TRBV5-1 CASREVYRAQIYNEQFF TGCGCCAGCCGCGAAGTCTACCGGGCCCAGATTTACAATGAGCAGTTCTTC
TRBD2 NA TRBJ2-7 TRBV5-1 CASSLYGTSGRAEEQYF TGCGCCAGCAGCTTGTATGGGACTAGCGGGAGGGCCGAGGAGCAGTACTTC
NA NA TRBJ1-2 TRBV10-3 CAISESGQLPNGYTF TGTGCCATCAGTGAGTCCGGCCAATTACCGAATGGCTACACCTTC
NA few TRBJ2-5 TRBV9 CASSATYWAEASETQYF TGTGCCAGCAGCGCAACCTACTGGGCAGAGGCTTCGGAGACCCAGTACTTC
NA NA TRBJ1-3 TRBV5-6 CASSLKRNTIYF TGTGCCAGCAGCTTGAAGAGAAACACCATATATTTT
NA few TRBJ1-1 TRBV19 CASQRDGRNTEAFF TGTGCCAGTCAAAGGGACGGAAGGAACACTGAAGCTTTCTTT
NA NA TRBJ2-2 TRBV4-2 CASSSSQELRTGELFF TGTGCCAGCAGCTCCTCTCAAGAATTGAGGACCGGGGAGCTGTTTTTT
NA NA TRBJ1-1 TRBV5-1 CASSPQVAGNTEAFF TGCGCCAGCAGCCCCCAAGTGGCAGGGAACACTGAAGCTTTCTTT
NA NA TRBJ2-1 TRBV19 CASSPRGGEQFF TGTGCCAGTAGTCCCCGGGGTGGTGAGCAGTTCTTC
TRBD1 NA TRBJ1-1 TRBV7-9 CASSTGGPYTEAFF TGTGCCAGCAGCACAGGGGGCCCGTACACTGAAGCTTTCTTT
NA NA TRBJ2-2 TRBV6-5 CASSYDLFTGELFF TGTGCCAGCAGCTACGACCTTTTTACCGGGGAGCTGTTTTTT
TRBD2 few TRBJ2-3 TRBV7-8 CASSDSGGADTQYF TGTGCCAGCAGCGATTCCGGGGGGGCAGATACGCAGTATTTT
TRBD1 NA TRBJ1-3 TRBV19 CASTPWTGSSGNTIYF TGTGCCAGTACGCCATGGACAGGATCCTCTGGAAACACCATATATTTT
NA NA TRBJ2-1 TRBV9 CASSASDNEQFF TGTGCCAGCAGCGCTAGCGACAATGAGCAGTTCTTC
TRBD1 NA TRBJ1-5 TRBV28 CASREDRGGSNQPQHF TGTGCCAGCAGGGAAGACAGGGGCGGTTCGAATCAGCCCCAGCATTTT
NA NA TRBJ1-1 TRBV10-1 CASSAQMNTEAFF TGCGCCAGCAGTGCACAGATGAACACTGAAGCTTTCTTT
NA NA TRBJ2-7 TRBV5-4 CASSLDPGSSYEQYF TGTGCCAGCAGCTTGGATCCAGGGAGCTCCTACGAGCAGTACTTC
NA NA TRBJ2-3 TRBV7-9 CASSFVSRADTQYF TGTGCCAGCAGCTTCGTTTCGAGGGCAGATACGCAGTATTTT
NA NA TRBJ1-5 TRBV19 CASSIVPGNQPQHF TGTGCCAGTAGTATAGTCCCAGGGAATCAGCCCCAGCATTTT
TRBD1 NA TRBJ1-4 TRBV7-9 CASSLGAGGEKLFF TGTGCCAGCAGCTTAGGGGCAGGGGGTGAAAAACTGTTTTTT
NA NA TRBJ2-4 TRBV30 CAWTIGTTRENIQYF TGTGCCTGGACTATCGGGACCACGAGGGAAAACATTCAGTACTTC
NA NA TRBJ2-7 TRBV10-1 CASSESESYEQYF TGCGCCAGCAGTGAGTCGGAGTCCTACGAGCAGTACTTC
TRBD1 NA TRBJ2-2 TRBV7-8 CASSIAGTGALRLFF TGTGCCAGCAGCATCGCCGGGACAGGGGCTTTAAGGCTGTTTTTT
TRBD2 NA TRBJ2-1 TRBV10-1 CASSDLAGGSYNEQFF TGCGCCAGCAGTGATTTAGCGGGAGGCTCCTACAATGAGCAGTTCTTC
NA NA TRBJ1-5 TRBV7-9 CASSERGINQPQHF TGTGCCAGCAGCGAGAGGGGGATCAATCAGCCCCAGCATTTT
TRBD1 NA TRBJ2-6 TRBV5-1 CASSLAGGRGANVLTF TGCGCCAGCAGCTTGGCAGGGGGCAGGGGGGCCAACGTCCTGACTTTC
NA NA TRBJ1-5 TRBV6-5 CASSFPGGNQPQHF TGTGCCAGCAGTTTCCCAGGGGGCAATCAGCCCCAGCATTTT
TRBD1 NA TRBJ1-5 TRBV5-1 CASSSRGNQPQHF TGCGCCAGCAGTTCCAGGGGGAATCAGCCCCAGCATTTT
NA NA TRBJ2-7 TRBV28 CASSSRTVTYEQYF TGTGCCAGCAGTTCCCGGACAGTTACCTACGAGCAGTACTTC
NA NA TRBJ1-5 TRBV27 CASSLGSRGVSAQHF TGTGCCAGCAGTTTAGGTAGTCGGGGGGTTTCGGCCCAGCATTTT
NA NA TRBJ1-2 TRBV7-8 CASSPRVGYGYTF TGTGCCAGCAGCCCCAGGGTAGGGTATGGCTACACCTTC
NA NA TRBJ2-1 TRBV11-3 CASSLSGVNEQFF TGTGCCAGCAGCTTAAGTGGAGTCAATGAGCAGTTCTTC
TRBD1 NA TRBJ1-1 TRBV2 CASSEASWQGASEAFF TGTGCCAGCAGTGAAGCTTCGTGGCAGGGGGCGTCTGAAGCTTTCTTT
TRBD2 NA TRBJ2-1 TRBV29-1 CSARTRTLYNEQFF TGCAGCGCCAGGACTAGGACCCTTTACAATGAGCAGTTCTTC
NA NA TRBJ2-5 TRBV7-7 CASSLPGEKTQYF TGTGCTAGCAGCTTACCAGGGGAAAAGACCCAGTACTTC
TRBD1 NA TRBJ1-1 TRBV6-5 CASRDRGREAFF TGTGCCAGCCGTGACAGGGGCCGAGAAGCTTTCTTT
TRBD2 few TRBJ2-1 TRBV5-4 CASSAGTSGRVEQFF TGTGCCAGCAGCGCCGGGACTAGCGGGAGGGTTGAGCAGTTCTTC
NA NA TRBJ2-7 TRBV7-2 CASSLFETYEQYF TGTGCCAGCAGCTTATTTGAGACCTACGAGCAGTACTTC
TRBD1 NA TRBJ1-1 TRBV27 CASSPLTGGNTEAFF TGTGCCAGCAGTCCATTGACAGGGGGAAACACTGAAGCTTTCTTT
NA NA TRBJ1-4 TRBV4-1 CASSQGGKGPTKKLFF TGCGCCAGCAGCCAAGGGGGCAAGGGCCCTACTAAAAAACTGTTTTTT
NA NA TRBJ1-5 TRBV5-8 CASSLLAGRQPQHF TGTGCCAGCAGCTTGTTGGCGGGACGTCAGCCCCAGCATTTT
TRBD1 NA TRBJ2-1 TRBV11-3 CASSSRDRGADEQFF TGTGCCAGCAGCTCCCGGGACAGGGGTGCCGATGAGCAGTTCTTC
NA NA TRBJ1-3 TRBV27 CASSLSTGSGNTIYF TGTGCCAGCAGTTTATCTACAGGGTCAGGAAACACCATATATTTT
TRBD1 NA TRBJ2-1 TRBV2 CASSPRGSSYNEQFF TGTGCCAGCAGTCCCAGGGGGAGCTCCTACAATGAGCAGTTCTTC
NA NA TRBJ2-1 TRBV6-1 CASSERGGEQFF TGTGCCAGCAGTGAAAGGGGGGGAGAGCAGTTCTTC
NA NA TRBJ2-7 TRBV6-5 CASKGTYSANEQYF TGTGCCAGCAAAGGGACCTACTCGGCGAACGAGCAGTACTTC
NA NA TRBJ1-2 TRBV5-1 CASTSRAGLNYGYTF TGCGCCAGCACCTCCAGGGCAGGGTTGAACTATGGCTACACCTTC
TRBD1 NA TRBJ2-1 TRBV9 CASSLGTGSPNEQFF TGTGCCAGCAGCTTAGGGACAGGGAGCCCCAATGAGCAGTTCTTC
NA once TRBJ1-5 TRBV2 CASSVRPGVSGVSAQHF TGTGCCAGCAGTGTACGACCAGGGGTTTCGGGGGTTTCGGCCCAGCATTTT
TRBD2 NA TRBJ2-3 TRBV5-1 CASSLDVAGANTDTQYF TGCGCCAGCAGCTTGGATGTAGCGGGAGCGAACACAGATACGCAGTATTTT
TRBD1 NA TRBJ1-1 TRBV11-2 CASSVRQGSTEAFF TGTGCCAGCAGCGTACGACAGGGGTCCACTGAAGCTTTCTTT
NA once TRBJ1-1 TRBV11-2 CASSKDRNTEAFF TGTGCCAGCAGCAAGGACAGGAACACTGAAGCTTTCTTT